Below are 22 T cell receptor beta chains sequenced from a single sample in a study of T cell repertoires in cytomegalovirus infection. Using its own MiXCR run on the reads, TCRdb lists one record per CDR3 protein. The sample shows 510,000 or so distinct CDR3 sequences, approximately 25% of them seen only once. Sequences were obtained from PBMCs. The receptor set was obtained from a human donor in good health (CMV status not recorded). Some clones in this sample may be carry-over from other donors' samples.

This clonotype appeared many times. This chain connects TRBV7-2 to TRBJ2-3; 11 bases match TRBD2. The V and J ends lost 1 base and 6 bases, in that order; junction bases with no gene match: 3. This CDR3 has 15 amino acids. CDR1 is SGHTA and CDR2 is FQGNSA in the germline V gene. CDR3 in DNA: TGTGCCAGCAGCTTAGGACTAGCGGGATGGGATACGCAGTATTTT. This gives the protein CASSLGLAGWDTQYF.

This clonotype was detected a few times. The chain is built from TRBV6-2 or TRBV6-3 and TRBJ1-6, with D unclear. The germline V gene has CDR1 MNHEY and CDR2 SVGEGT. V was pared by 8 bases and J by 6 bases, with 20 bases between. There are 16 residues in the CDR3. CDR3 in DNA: TGTGCCAGCTCGAGCAGCGCGACGAGGCGTAATTCACCCCTCCACTTT. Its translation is CASSSSATRRNSPLHF.

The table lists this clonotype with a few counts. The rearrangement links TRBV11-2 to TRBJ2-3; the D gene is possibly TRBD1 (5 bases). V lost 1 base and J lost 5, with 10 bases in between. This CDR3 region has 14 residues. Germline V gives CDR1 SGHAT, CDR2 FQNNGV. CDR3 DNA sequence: TGTGCCAGCAGCTTAGGGACACCCCGAGATACGCAGTATTTT. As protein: CASSLGTPRDTQYF.

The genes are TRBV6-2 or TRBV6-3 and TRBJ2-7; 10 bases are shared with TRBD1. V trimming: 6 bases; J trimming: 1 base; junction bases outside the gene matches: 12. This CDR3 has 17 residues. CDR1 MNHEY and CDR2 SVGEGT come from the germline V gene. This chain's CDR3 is CASSPSRTGGISYEQYV. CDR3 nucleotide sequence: TGTGCCAGCAGCCCTTCAAGGACAGGGGGAATATCCTACGAGCAGTACGTC.

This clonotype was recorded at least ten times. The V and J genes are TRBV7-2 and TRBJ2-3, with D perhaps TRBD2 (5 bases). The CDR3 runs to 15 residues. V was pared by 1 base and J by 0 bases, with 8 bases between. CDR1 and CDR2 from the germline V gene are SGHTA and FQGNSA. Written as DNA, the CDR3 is TGTGCCAGCAGCTTAGATAGGACTAGCACAGATACGCAGTATTTT. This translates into CASSLDRTSTDTQYF.

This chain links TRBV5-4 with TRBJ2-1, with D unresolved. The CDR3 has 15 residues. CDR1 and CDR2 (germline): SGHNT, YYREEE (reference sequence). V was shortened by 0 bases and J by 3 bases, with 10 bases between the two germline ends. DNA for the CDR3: TGTGCCAGCAGCTTGGCGGCTAGTTTCTACAATGAGCAGTTCTTC. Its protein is CASSLAASFYNEQFF.

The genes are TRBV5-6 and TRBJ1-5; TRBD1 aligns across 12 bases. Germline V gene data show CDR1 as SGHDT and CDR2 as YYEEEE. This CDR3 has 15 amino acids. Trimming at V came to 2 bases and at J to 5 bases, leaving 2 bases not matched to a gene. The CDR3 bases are TGTGCCAGCAGCTTAGGGACAGGGGGCCATCAGCCCCAGCATTTT. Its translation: CASSLGTGGHQPQHF.

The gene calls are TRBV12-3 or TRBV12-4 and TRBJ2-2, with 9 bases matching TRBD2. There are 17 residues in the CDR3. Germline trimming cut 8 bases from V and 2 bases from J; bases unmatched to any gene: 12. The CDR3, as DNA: TGTGCCAGCCTGAGGGGTAGCGGGAGTCTAAACACCGGGGAGCTGTTTTTT. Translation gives CASLRGSGSLNTGELFF.

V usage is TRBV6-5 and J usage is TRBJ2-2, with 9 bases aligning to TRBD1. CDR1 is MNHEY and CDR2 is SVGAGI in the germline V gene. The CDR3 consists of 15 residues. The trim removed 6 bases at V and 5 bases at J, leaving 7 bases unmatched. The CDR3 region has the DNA TGTGCCAGCAGAGAACAGGGGGCGCGAACCGGGGAGCTGTTTTTT. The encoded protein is CASREQGARTGELFF.

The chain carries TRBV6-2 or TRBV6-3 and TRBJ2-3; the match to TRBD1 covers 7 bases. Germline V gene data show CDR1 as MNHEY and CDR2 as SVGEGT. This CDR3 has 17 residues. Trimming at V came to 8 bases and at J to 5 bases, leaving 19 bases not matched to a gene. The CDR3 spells CASEYRTGSKGRDTQYF. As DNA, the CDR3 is TGTGCCAGCGAATATCGGACAGGTTCTAAGGGGAGAGATACGCAGTATTTT.

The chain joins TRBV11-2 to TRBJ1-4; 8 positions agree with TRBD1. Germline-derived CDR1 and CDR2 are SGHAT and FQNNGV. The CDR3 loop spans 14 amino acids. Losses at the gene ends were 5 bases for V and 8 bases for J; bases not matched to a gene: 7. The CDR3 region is CASSPDRAEEKLFF. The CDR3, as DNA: TGTGCCAGCAGCCCGGACAGGGCGGAGGAAAAACTGTTTTTT.

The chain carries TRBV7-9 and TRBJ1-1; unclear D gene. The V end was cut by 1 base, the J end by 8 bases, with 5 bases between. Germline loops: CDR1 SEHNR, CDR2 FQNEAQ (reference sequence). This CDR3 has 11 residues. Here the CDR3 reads CASSLDLEAFF. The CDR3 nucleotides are TGTGCCAGCAGCTTAGACCTAGAAGCTTTCTTT.

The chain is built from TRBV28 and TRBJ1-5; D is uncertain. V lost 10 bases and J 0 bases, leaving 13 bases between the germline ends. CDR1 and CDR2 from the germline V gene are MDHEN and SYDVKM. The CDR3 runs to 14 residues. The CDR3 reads CAIRTDHSNQPQHF. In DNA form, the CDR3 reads TGTGCCATACGGACGGATCATAGCAATCAGCCCCAGCATTTT.

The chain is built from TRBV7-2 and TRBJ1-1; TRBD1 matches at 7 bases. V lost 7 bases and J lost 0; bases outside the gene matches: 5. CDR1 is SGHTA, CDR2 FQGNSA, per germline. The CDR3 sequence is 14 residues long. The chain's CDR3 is CASTIGTVNTEAFF. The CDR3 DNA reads TGTGCCAGCACTATCGGGACAGTGAACACTGAAGCTTTCTTT.

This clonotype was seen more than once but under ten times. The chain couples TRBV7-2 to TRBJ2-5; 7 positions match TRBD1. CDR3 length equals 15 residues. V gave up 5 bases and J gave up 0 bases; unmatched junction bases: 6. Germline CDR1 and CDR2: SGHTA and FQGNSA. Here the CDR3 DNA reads TGTGCCAGCAGCATGAATCAGGGGGACCAAGAGACCCAGTACTTC. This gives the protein CASSMNQGDQETQYF. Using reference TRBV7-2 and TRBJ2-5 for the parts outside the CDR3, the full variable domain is GAGVSQSPSNKVTEKGKDVELRCDPISGHTALYWYRQSLGQGLEFLIYFQGNSAPDKSGLPSDRFSAERTGGSVSTLTIQRTQQEDSAVYLCASSMNQGDQETQYFGPGTRLLVL.

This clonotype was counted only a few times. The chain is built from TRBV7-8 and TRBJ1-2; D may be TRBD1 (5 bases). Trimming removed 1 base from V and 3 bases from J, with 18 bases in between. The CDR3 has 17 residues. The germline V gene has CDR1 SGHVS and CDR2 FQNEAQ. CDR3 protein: CASSLGGLSTADYGYTF. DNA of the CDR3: TGTGCCAGCAGCTTAGGGGGCCTCTCTACGGCGGACTATGGCTACACCTTC.

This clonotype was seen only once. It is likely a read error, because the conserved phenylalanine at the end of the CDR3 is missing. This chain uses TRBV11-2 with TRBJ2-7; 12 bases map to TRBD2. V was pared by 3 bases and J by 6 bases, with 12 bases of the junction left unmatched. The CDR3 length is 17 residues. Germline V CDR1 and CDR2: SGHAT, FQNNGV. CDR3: CASSFRRTSGNLGEQYA. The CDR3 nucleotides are TGTGCCAGCAGCTTCAGACGGACTAGCGGGAATCTTGGCGAGCAGTACGCC.

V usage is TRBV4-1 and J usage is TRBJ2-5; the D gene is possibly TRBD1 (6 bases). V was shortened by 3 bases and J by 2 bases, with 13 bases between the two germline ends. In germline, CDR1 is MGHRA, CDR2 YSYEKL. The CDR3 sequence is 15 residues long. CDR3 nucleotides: TGCGCCAGCAGCCAGCTATCAGGGGTACAAGAGACCCAGTACTTC. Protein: CASSQLSGVQETQYF.

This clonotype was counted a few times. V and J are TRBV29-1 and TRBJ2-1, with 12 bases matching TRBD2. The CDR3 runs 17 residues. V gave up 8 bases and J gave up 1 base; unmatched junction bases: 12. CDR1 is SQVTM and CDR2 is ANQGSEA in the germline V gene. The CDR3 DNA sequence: TGCAGCCTCTGCCTAGCGGGAGGGCAGCGGTCCTACAATGAGCAGTTCTTC. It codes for CSLCLAGGQRSYNEQFF.

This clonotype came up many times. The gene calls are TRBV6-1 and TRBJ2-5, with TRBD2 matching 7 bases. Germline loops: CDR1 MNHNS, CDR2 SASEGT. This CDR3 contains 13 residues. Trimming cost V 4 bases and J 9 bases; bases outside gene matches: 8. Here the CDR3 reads CASSVGGREAQYF. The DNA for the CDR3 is TGTGCCAGCAGTGTTGGCGGGAGAGAAGCCCAGTACTTC.

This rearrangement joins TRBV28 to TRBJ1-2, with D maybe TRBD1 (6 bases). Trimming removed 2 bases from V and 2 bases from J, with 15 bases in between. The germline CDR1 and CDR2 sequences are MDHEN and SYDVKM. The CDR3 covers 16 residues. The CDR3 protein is CASSLMDSSLNYGYTF. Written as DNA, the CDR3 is TGTGCCAGCAGTTTAATGGACAGTTCCTTAAACTATGGCTACACCTTC.

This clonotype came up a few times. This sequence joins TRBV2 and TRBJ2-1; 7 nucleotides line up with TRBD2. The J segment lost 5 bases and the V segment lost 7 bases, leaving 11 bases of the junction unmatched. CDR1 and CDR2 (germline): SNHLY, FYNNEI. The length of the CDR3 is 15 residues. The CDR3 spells CASKLGRTSHNEQFF. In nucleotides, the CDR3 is TGTGCCAGCAAATTGGGAAGGACTAGTCACAATGAGCAGTTCTTC.